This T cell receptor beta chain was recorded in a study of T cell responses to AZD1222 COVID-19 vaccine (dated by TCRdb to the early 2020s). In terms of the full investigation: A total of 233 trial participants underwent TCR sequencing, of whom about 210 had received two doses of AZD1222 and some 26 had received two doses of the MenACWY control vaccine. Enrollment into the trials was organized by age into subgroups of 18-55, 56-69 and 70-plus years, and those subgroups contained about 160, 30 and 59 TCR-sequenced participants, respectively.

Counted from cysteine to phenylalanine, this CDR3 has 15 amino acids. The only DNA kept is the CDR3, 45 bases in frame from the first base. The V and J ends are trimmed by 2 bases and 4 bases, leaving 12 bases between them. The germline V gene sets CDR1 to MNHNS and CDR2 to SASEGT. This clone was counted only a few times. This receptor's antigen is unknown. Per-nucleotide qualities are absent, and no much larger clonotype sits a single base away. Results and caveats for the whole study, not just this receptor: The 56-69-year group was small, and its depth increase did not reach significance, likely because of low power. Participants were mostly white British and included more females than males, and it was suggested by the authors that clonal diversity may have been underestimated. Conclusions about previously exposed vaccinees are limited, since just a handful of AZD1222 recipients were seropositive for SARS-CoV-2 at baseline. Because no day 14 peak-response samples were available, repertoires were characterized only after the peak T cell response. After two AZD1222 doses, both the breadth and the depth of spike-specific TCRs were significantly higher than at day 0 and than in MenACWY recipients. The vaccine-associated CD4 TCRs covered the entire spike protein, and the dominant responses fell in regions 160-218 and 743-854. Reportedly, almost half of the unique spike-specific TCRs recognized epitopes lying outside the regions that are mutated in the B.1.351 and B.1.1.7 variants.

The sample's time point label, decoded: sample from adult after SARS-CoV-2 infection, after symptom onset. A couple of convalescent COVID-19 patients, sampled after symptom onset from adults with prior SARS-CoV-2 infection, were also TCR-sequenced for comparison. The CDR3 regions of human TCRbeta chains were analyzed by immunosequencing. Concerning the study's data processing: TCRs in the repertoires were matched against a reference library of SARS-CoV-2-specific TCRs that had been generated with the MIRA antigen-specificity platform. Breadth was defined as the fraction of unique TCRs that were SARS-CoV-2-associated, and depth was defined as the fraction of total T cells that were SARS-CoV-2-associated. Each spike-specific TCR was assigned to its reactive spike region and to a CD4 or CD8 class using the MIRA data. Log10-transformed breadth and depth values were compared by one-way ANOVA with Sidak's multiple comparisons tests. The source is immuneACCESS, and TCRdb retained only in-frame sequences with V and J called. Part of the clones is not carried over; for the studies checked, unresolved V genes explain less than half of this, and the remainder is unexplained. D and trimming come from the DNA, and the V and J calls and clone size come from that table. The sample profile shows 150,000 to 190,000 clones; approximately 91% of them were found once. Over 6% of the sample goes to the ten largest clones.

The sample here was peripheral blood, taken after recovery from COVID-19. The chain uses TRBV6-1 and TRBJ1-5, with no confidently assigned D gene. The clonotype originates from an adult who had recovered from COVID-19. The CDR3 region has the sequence CASSERRTENQPQHF. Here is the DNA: TGTGCCAGCAGTGAAAGGAGGACGGAGAATCAGCCCCAGCATTTT.